This entry lists 20 T cell receptor beta chains sequenced from one sample in a study of blood T cell repertoires in COVID-19. Repertoires were generated with immunoSEQ multiplex PCR, while TCRdb's copy carries only in-frame clones and drops some. The data contain roughly 170,000 clones, around nine tenths of them singletons. Material for sequencing was peripheral blood. These receptors were collected from a woman in her 70s with COVID-19, enrolled during active disease.

The chain has TRBV20-1 and TRBJ2-5; D is perhaps TRBD2 (5 bases). The CDR3 contains 11 residues. Germline values: CDR1 DFQATT, CDR2 SNEGSKA (reference sequence). V lost 7 bases and J 1 base, leaving 7 bases between the germline ends. The CDR3: CSERFQETQYF. CDR3 sequence (DNA): TGCAGTGAGCGGTTCCAAGAGACCCAGTACTTC.

V and J are TRBV21-1 and TRBJ1-4; TRBD1, the table's D call, lacks a check against the DNA. TRBV21-1 is recorded as a pseudogene. The CDR3 is made up of 18 amino acids. CDR3 nucleotide sequence: TGTGCCAGCACCAAGGCCGGGACAGGTAAACATACTAATGAAAAACTGTTTTTT. Protein sequence: CASTKAGTGKHTNEKLFF.

The chain recombines TRBV5-1 with TRBJ2-3; D may be TRBD2 (6 bases). CDR1 and CDR2 from the germline V gene are SGHRS and YFSETQ. Trimming cost V 4 bases and J 4 bases, with 16 bases left between them. The length of the CDR3 is 15 residues. In nucleotides, the CDR3 is TGCGCCAGCAGCCCGATCGGGGGTTTTCCAGATACGCAGTATTTT. This codes for CASSPIGGFPDTQYF.

CDR3 in DNA: TGTGCCAGCAGTTTTTACACGGGACAGCAAAAAGGGCAGTCAGACACTGAAGCTTTCTTT. Protein product: CASSFYTGQQKGQSDTEAFF. The rearrangement uses TRBV28 and TRBJ1-1; 7 bases are a match to TRBD1. There are 20 residues in the CDR3. Losses at the gene ends were 3 bases for V and 3 bases for J; bases not matched to a gene: 22. Germline CDR1 is MDHEN and CDR2 is SYDVKM.

CDR3 protein: CSVVGGGEKLFF. The CDR3 DNA reads as TGCAGCGTTGTGGGGGGAGGTGAAAAACTGTTTTTT. The rearrangement uses TRBV29-1 and TRBJ1-4; a weak D match, TRBD1 (5 bases). Trimming left V 4 bases short and J 7 bases short, with 10 bases between. The CDR3 loop spans 12 amino acids. The germline V gene encodes CDR1 SQVTM and CDR2 ANQGSEA. Using reference TRBV29-1 and TRBJ1-4 for the parts outside the CDR3, the full variable domain is SAVISQKPSRDICQRGTSLTIQCQVDSQVTMMFWYRQQPGQSLTLIATANQGSEATYESGFVIDKFPISRPNLTFSTLTVSNMSPEDSSIYLCSVVGGGEKLFFGSGTQLSVL.

The chain has TRBV7-6 and TRBJ2-5; D is possibly TRBD1 (6 bases). The CDR3 totals 15 residues. V lost 1 base and J 1 base, leaving 10 bases between the germline ends. From germline, CDR1 is SGHVS and CDR2 FNYEAQ. The CDR3 region is CASSLGQGGQETQYF. In DNA form, the CDR3 reads TGTGCCAGCAGCTTAGGGCAAGGGGGCCAAGAGACCCAGTACTTC.

The chain carries TRBV30 and TRBJ1-2; the D gene is possibly TRBD1 (5 bases). CDR3 size: 13 residues. V lost 2 bases to trimming and J lost 5 bases, with 12 bases between them. Germline assignment: CDR1 GTSNPN and CDR2 SVGIG (reference sequence). In DNA, the CDR3 is TGTGCCTGGAGTCTCTGGGACTCTTATGGCTACACCTTC. This encodes CAWSLWDSYGYTF.

This chain links TRBV18 with TRBJ2-7; 7 bases map to TRBD2. The CDR3 runs 15 residues. The junction had 11 bases not matched to a gene; V was cut back by 2 bases and J by 7 bases. Germline assignment: CDR1 KGHSH and CDR2 LQKENI. CDR3 bases: TGTGCCAGCTCACCAAATAGCGGGCCCACACATGAGCAGTACTTC. Its protein is CASSPNSGPTHEQYF.

J is TRBJ2-7 and V is TRBV11-3; 10 nucleotides line up with TRBD2. Trimming removed 10 bases from V and 6 bases from J; junction bases left unmatched: 9. The CDR3 consists of 13 residues. Looked up from germline, CDR1 is SGHNT and CDR2 is YENEEA. CDR3 DNA: TGTGCCACCGCTAGCGGGAGTTTGCGCGAGCAGTACTTC. Its protein product is CATASGSLREQYF. Full variable domain (outside the CDR3, taken from reference TRBV11-3 and TRBJ2-7): EAGVVQSPRYKIIEKKQPVAFWCNPISGHNTLYWYLQNLGQGPELLIRYENEEAVDDSQLPKDRFSAERLKGVDSTLKIQPAELGDSAVYLCATASGSLREQYFGPGTRLTVT.

The chain links TRBV5-1 to TRBJ2-7; TRBD1 matches at 9 bases. The V gene end was trimmed by 0 bases and the J gene end by 5 bases; junction bases not matched to a gene: 6. The CDR3 spans 15 residues. From germline, CDR1 is SGHRS and CDR2 YFSETQ. In nucleotides, the CDR3 is TGCGCCAGCAGCTTGGTTTACAGGGGGCGAGACGAGCAGTACTTC. It specifies CASSLVYRGRDEQYF.

The chain employs TRBV6-5 and TRBJ2-1; 7 positions match TRBD1. From germline, CDR1 is MNHEY and CDR2 SVGAGI. CDR3 size: 14 residues. V shed 6 bases, J shed 4 bases, and the junction held 6 bases outside the gene matches. The CDR3 DNA follows: TGTGCCAGCAGGCGACAGGGCGAGTACAATGAGCAGTTCTTC. Its translation is CASRRQGEYNEQFF.

The rearrangement links TRBV18 to TRBJ1-4; a possible D gene is TRBD1 (6 bases). Germline V CDR1 and CDR2: KGHSH, LQKENI. This CDR3 region has 14 residues. V was shortened by 2 bases and J by 8 bases, with 12 bases between the two germline ends. Written as DNA, the CDR3 is TGTGCCAGCTCACCAGGGGCAGGGGCGGAAAAACTGTTTTTT. Its protein is CASSPGAGAEKLFF. The whole variable domain, filled in from reference TRBV18 and TRBJ1-4, reads NAGVMQNPRHLVRRRGQEARLRCSPMKGHSHVYWYRQLPEEGLKFMVYLQKENIIDESGMPKERFSAEFPKEGPSILRIQQVVRGDSAAYFCASSPGAGAEKLFFGSGTQLSVL.

The genes are TRBV28 and TRBJ1-1; D ambiguous. Per the germline V gene, CDR1 is MDHEN and CDR2 is SYDVKM. V was trimmed by 3 bases and J by 3 bases, leaving 11 bases between them. The CDR3 consists of 14 residues. This CDR3 is CASSFIERDTEAFF. CDR3 bases: TGTGCCAGCAGTTTCATTGAGAGGGACACTGAAGCTTTCTTT.

The chain joins TRBV11-2 to TRBJ1-2; 7 nucleotides align to TRBD1. V shed 1 base and J 7 bases; nucleotides not matched to a gene: 0. There are 12 residues in the CDR3. Germline values: CDR1 SGHAT, CDR2 FQNNGV. CDR3 in DNA: TGTGCCAGCAGCTTAGGACAGGGTGGCTACACCTTC. Its translation is CASSLGQGGYTF.

V gene TRBV19 combines with J gene TRBJ1-1, with a weak D call TRBD1 (6 bases). The CDR3 extends over 16 amino acids. V was pared by 6 bases and J by 0 bases, with 17 bases between. Germline V gene data show CDR1 as LNHDA and CDR2 as SQIVND (reference sequence). CDR3 in amino acids: CASRTKNTGMNTEAFF. As DNA, the CDR3 is TGTGCCAGTAGGACCAAGAACACAGGGATGAACACTGAAGCTTTCTTT.

The V and J genes are TRBV19 and TRBJ2-6, with TRBD2 identical over 9 bases. The CDR3 runs 17 residues. From germline, CDR1 is LNHDA and CDR2 SQIVND (reference sequence). Trimming removed 4 bases from V and 2 bases from J; junction bases left unmatched: 6. The CDR3 reads CASSNLAGRPGANVLTF. The CDR3 nucleotides are TGTGCCAGTAGTAATCTAGCGGGAAGGCCTGGGGCCAACGTCCTGACTTTC.

V is TRBV3-1 (or the pseudogene TRBV3-2) and J is TRBJ2-1; 8 bases line up with TRBD2. The germline gives CDR1 LGHDT, CDR2 YNNKEL (reference sequence). This CDR3 is 15 amino acids long. The ends lost 4 bases at V and 9 bases at J; junction bases unmatched: 11. DNA of the CDR3: TGTGCCAGCAGCCCGACGGGAGGGGAGGGCGCTGAGCAGTTCTTC. Residues: CASSPTGGEGAEQFF.

The chain combines TRBV24-1 with TRBJ1-2; TRBD1 aligns across 8 bases. Germline CDR1 reads KGHDR; CDR2 reads SFDVKD. V was clipped by 1 base and J by 8 bases; unmatched bases: 5. The length of the CDR3 is 14 residues. For the CDR3, the DNA is TGTGCCACCAGTGATTTAAACAGGGGGTACGGCTACACCTTC. Amino acid sequence: CATSDLNRGYGYTF.

This clone was seen more than once but under ten times. The rearrangement joins TRBV7-3 to TRBJ2-3; 14 nucleotides align to TRBD2. Unmatched junction bases numbered 4, after V lost 3 bases and J lost 5 bases. Germline V gene lookup returns CDR1 SGHTA and CDR2 FQGTGA. This CDR3 spans 16 amino acids. CDR3 sequence: CASSLGLAGDGDTQYF. The CDR3 region has the DNA TGTGCCAGCAGCTTGGGACTAGCGGGAGATGGAGATACGCAGTATTTT.

The chain recombines TRBV9 with TRBJ2-7; 7 positions agree with TRBD2. The germline CDR1 and CDR2 sequences are SGDLS and YYNGEE. CDR3 length equals 14 residues. With 3 bases clipped from V and 2 bases from J, the junction kept 5 bases outside the gene matches. The CDR3 nucleotides read TGTGCCAGCAGCGCGGGGACTACTCCCTACGAGCAGTACTTC. Translated: CASSAGTTPYEQYF.